The 21 T cell receptor beta chains reported below all come from one sample, sequenced in a study of tumor-infiltrating lymphocytes in oesophageal squamous cell carcinoma. TCRdb re-analysed the PCR reads in MiXCR, keeping a single row per CDR3 protein. In the table there are about 12,000 distinct CDR3 sequences, roughly 55% of which are singletons. The sequenced sample was esophageal tumor tissue. These receptors were obtained from a female donor with esophageal squamous cell carcinoma.

This chain joins TRBV7-8 and TRBJ1-1; 8 bases line up with TRBD1. CDR3 length: 14 residues. Germline V gene data show CDR1 as SGHVS and CDR2 as FQNEAQ. J lost 1 base, V lost 5 bases, and 3 bases had no gene match. CDR3 sequence (DNA): TGTGCCAGCAGCACAGACAGGGGGAACACTGAAGCTTTCTTT. Its protein product is CASSTDRGNTEAFF.

The chain has TRBV6-6 and TRBJ1-2, with a possible D match to TRBD1 (5 bases). Germline V gene lookup returns CDR1 MNHNY and CDR2 SVGAGI (reference sequence). CDR3 length: 16 residues. The V and J ends lost 2 bases and 1 base respectively, with 14 bases between them. As DNA, the CDR3 is TGTGCCAGCAGTTACCTTACCGGGGGATATAACTATGGCTACACCTTC. Encoded protein: CASSYLTGGYNYGYTF.

To note about this clonotype: The junction departs from germline at one end; a sequencing error may be responsible. CDR3: CASSLRWTGGSRLTFF. CDR3 DNA sequence: TGTGCCAGCAGTTTACGGTGGACAGGGGGCTCTAGGTTGACTTTCTTT. This chain uses TRBV28 with TRBJ2-3, with 11 bases that match TRBD1. The CDR3 consists of 16 residues. CDR1 and CDR2 (germline): MDHEN, SYDVKM.

The V call is TRBV18, the J call TRBJ1-1; unclear D gene. Germline-derived CDR1 and CDR2 are KGHSH and LQKENI. The CDR3 is 12 residues long. Trimming stripped 5 bases from V and 11 bases from J, with 15 bases between. The CDR3 here is CASSTMSDEAFF. The CDR3 DNA is TGTGCCAGCTCAACAATGTCCGACGAGGCTTTCTTT.

This sequence joins TRBV7-2 and TRBJ2-5; tentatively, D is TRBD1 (6 bases). The CDR3 length is 13 residues. V was cut by 1 base and J by 4 bases, with 7 bases left in between. Germline CDR1 is SGHTA and CDR2 is FQGNSA. The CDR3 reads CASSLDRAETQYF. CDR3 in DNA: TGTGCCAGCAGCTTAGACAGGGCAGAGACCCAGTACTTC.

The table lists this clonotype with a few counts. The J gene is TRBJ2-3, the V gene TRBV7-2; no clear D gene. Per the germline V gene, CDR1 is SGHTA and CDR2 is FQGNSA. The CDR3 is made up of 14 amino acids. Deletions cut 5 bases from V and 0 bases from J, with 9 bases between. The CDR3 reads CASSTTTSTDTQYF. The CDR3 nucleotides are TGTGCCAGCAGCACCACTACTAGCACAGATACGCAGTATTTT.

This clonotype was picked up a small number of times. Just one base apart from a much larger clone, this may be a read error. The chain is built from TRBV2 and TRBJ2-7, with TRBD1 identical over 9 bases. This CDR3 is 13 amino acids long. Trimming removed 3 bases from V and 7 bases from J; junction bases left unmatched: 4. Germline V gene sequence: CDR1 SNHLY, CDR2 FYNNEI. The CDR3 sequence: CASSEGTGNEQYF. The CDR3 DNA reads TGTGCCAGCAGTGAGGGGACAGGGAATGAGCAGTACTTC.

This chain links TRBV12-3 or TRBV12-4 with TRBJ1-5, with D unclear. V was clipped by 0 bases and J by 5 bases, with 8 bases between them. The CDR3 extends over 14 amino acids. CDR3 coding DNA: TGTGCCAGCAGTTTAGCCCTGTCTGATCAGCCCCAGCATTTT. Translating it yields CASSLALSDQPQHF.

The chain has TRBV7-6 and TRBJ2-3; D remains unclear. CDR3 length equals 11 residues. The V end was cut by 5 bases, the J end by 6 bases, with 6 bases between. Per the germline V gene, CDR1 is SGHVS and CDR2 is FNYEAQ. The CDR3 reads CASSQGDTQYF. The CDR3 DNA is TGTGCCAGCAGCCAAGGGGATACGCAGTATTTT.

The chain carries TRBV5-6 and TRBJ2-1; D unclear. V lost 1 base and J 9 bases, leaving 8 bases between the germline ends. This CDR3 contains 12 residues. Germline assignment: CDR1 SGHDT and CDR2 YYEEEE. The DNA of the CDR3 is TGTGCCAGCAGCTTGATGAGAGGTGAGCAGTTCTTC. Translated: CASSLMRGEQFF.

This clonotype was detected ten times or more. V usage is TRBV2 and J usage is TRBJ2-2, with a weak D call TRBD1 (5 bases). Germline loops: CDR1 SNHLY, CDR2 FYNNEI. This CDR3 has 13 residues. V was cut by 6 bases and J by 7 bases, with 12 bases left in between. The CDR3 nucleotides read TGTGCCAGCAGGGAGCGACAGCACGGGGAGCTGTTTTTT. Protein product: CASRERQHGELFF.

This clonotype is categorized as medium-sized. The chain couples TRBV5-1 to TRBJ2-1; no definite D call. Trimming shortened V by 3 bases and J by 6 bases, and 13 bases separated the two germline ends. The CDR3 covers 14 residues. CDR1 and CDR2 from the germline V gene are SGHRS and YFSETQ. CDR3 DNA: TGCGCCAGCAGCTCACAGTCCAAGTCCAATGAGCAGTTCTTC. It yields the protein CASSSQSKSNEQFF.

This CDR3 is CASSKGGGHENTGELFF. The CDR3 DNA is TGTGCCAGCAGCAAAGGGGGCGGACACGAGAACACCGGGGAGCTGTTTTTT. V usage is TRBV21-1 and J usage is TRBJ2-2; no check of the table's D call, TRBD1, against the DNA was made. TRBV21-1 is a recognized pseudogene. The CDR3 has 17 amino acids.

The chain carries TRBV6-1 and TRBJ2-3; D gene ambiguous. The J call may be mistaken, given a closer DNA end match to TRBJ1-2. CDR1 MNHNS and CDR2 SASEGT come from the germline V gene. The CDR3 spans 11 residues. Here the CDR3 reads CASRTNYGYTF. The DNA for the CDR3 is TGTGCCAGCAGGACAAACTATGGCTACACCTTC.

Only a few counts were recorded for this clonotype. The gene calls are TRBV6-1 and TRBJ1-5; TRBD1 aligns across 8 bases. Germline values: CDR1 MNHNS, CDR2 SASEGT. V trimming: 4 bases; J trimming: 0 bases; junction bases outside the gene matches: 2. The CDR3 is 15 amino acids. This CDR3 reads CASSAGGYSNQPQHF. CDR3 sequence (DNA): TGTGCCAGCAGTGCAGGGGGCTATAGCAATCAGCCCCAGCATTTT.

For this clonotype: The CDR3 carries no conserved terminal phenylalanine or tryptophan, so it likely arises from a read error. The limits of the CDR3 on the DNA are not certain, so only TCRdb's listed CDR3 is given. This rearrangement joins TRBV10-3 to TRBJ2-7; TRBD1 was called by the table and not checked on the DNA. The CDR3 adds up to 16 amino acids, both ends counted. Germline V gene sequence: CDR1 ENHRY, CDR2 SYGVKD. The chain's CDR3 is CAISEADRGLGYTFGS.

The sample holds a few counts of this clonotype. J is TRBJ1-1 and V is TRBV15; tentatively, D is TRBD1 (5 bases). The CDR3 length is 13 residues. Between the trimmed V and J ends, which lost 5 bases and 9 bases, there was a span of 16 bases. Germline V gene sequence: CDR1 LNHNV, CDR2 YYDKDF (reference sequence). CDR3 region: CATSVPGTYQAFF. CDR3 bases: TGTGCCACCAGCGTTCCTGGGACTTATCAAGCTTTCTTT.

This clonotype appeared once. The chain has TRBV11-1 and TRBJ2-3; 7 positions match TRBD2. From germline, CDR1 is SGHAT and CDR2 FQDESV (reference sequence). This CDR3 is built from 17 residues. Germline trimming cut 1 base from V and 2 bases from J; bases unmatched to any gene: 9. The CDR3 protein is CASSLGVLAESTDTQYF. The CDR3 DNA reads as TGTGCCAGCAGCTTAGGGGTTCTAGCGGAATCCACAGATACGCAGTATTTT. Filled out from reference TRBV11-1 and TRBJ2-3, the complete variable domain reads EAEVAQSPRYKITEKSQAVAFWCDPISGHATLYWYRQILGQGPELLVQFQDESVVDDSQLPKDRFSAERLKGVDSTLKIQPAELGDSAMYLCASSLGVLAESTDTQYFGPGTRLTVL.

This clonotype turned up a few times. The chain is built from TRBV7-2 and TRBJ2-5; 7 nucleotides match TRBD2. The CDR3 runs to 16 residues. Per the germline V gene, CDR1 is SGHTA and CDR2 is FQGNSA. Trimming removed 0 bases from V and 7 bases from J; junction bases left unmatched: 11. In nucleotides, the CDR3 is TGTGCCAGCAGCTTAGCCCCCGGGACTGGACTAGGGACCCAGTACTTC. Residues: CASSLAPGTGLGTQYF.

This clonotype was seen more than once but under ten times. The junction shows a germline mismatch at one end, possibly a read error. The rearrangement joins TRBV5-1 to TRBJ2-1; 10 bases match TRBD1. The end of the DNA aligns better with TRBJ2-7, so the J call may be wrong. Germline CDR1 is SGHRS and CDR2 is YFSETQ. The CDR3 totals 17 residues. The CDR3 sequence: CAGSSSGTGVKSYEQYF. CDR3 DNA: TGCGCCGGCAGCTCCTCCGGGACAGGGGTAAAATCCTACGAGCAGTACTTC.

This clonotype has just one count. The chain uses TRBV7-2 and TRBJ2-3; D gene uncertain. With the DNA end fitting TRBJ2-5 better, the J assignment may be wrong. CDR3 length: 13 amino acids. Germline V gene data show CDR1 as SGHTA and CDR2 as FQGNSA. The CDR3 sequence: CASSPDGGETQYF. The DNA for the CDR3 is TGTGCCAGCAGCCCCGACGGTGGAGAGACCCAGTACTTC.